The text below deals with one TCR beta chain. The data were taken from a study of blood T cell repertoires in COVID-19. In the study overall: The United States, Italy and Spain were the sources of the acute and convalescent COVID-19 samples. T cells, B-cell-depleted T cells, or PBMCs provided the cDNA or gDNA that served as material.

Authors' data handling: Estimated nucleated cell counts came from reference gene primer amplification. The table came from immunoSEQ multiplex PCR; TCRdb's copy has only in-frame clones and leaves some out. V, J and clone size derive from that table, while D and trimming were established from the DNA sequence. The repertoire holds under 200,000 clones, around 80% seen once, with around 7% in the top ten. The CDR3 covers 14 residues. In germline, CDR1 is SGDLS, CDR2 YYNGEE. V dropped 4 bases and J dropped 0 bases, with 11 bases sitting between them. V usage is TRBV9 and J usage is TRBJ2-7; maybe TRBD2 (6 bases). This TCR was sampled from a man aged 70 or older with active or convalescent COVID-19. The sample taken for sequencing was peripheral blood. CDR3 region: CASSFDGSSYEQYF. The CDR3 bases are TGTGCCAGCAGCTTTGACGGGAGCTCCTACGAGCAGTACTTC.